This record concerns one T cell receptor (beta chain) sequence. What it binds is unknown. These data are taken from a study of monozygotic twins with inflammatory bowel disease. Study conclusions and caveats: Twins with IBD were found to have lower TCRbeta diversity (inverse Simpson) than healthy co-twins.

The CDR3 extends over 15 amino acids. Germline V CDR1 and CDR2: SGHRS, YFSETQ. Two nested PCRs, approximately 16 and 10 cycles, amplified TCRalpha and TCRbeta cDNA. TCRdb re-called the 5' RACE reads and shows each CDR3 protein once, DNA omitted. The sample includes about 330,000 distinct CDR3 sequences. The receptor was isolated from a human donor with ulcerative colitis or Crohn's disease, or a healthy co-twin of an affected twin (not recorded which). V is TRBV5-1 and J is TRBJ2-7. Sequences were obtained from blood. CDR3 region: CASSLDGSMDYEQYF.